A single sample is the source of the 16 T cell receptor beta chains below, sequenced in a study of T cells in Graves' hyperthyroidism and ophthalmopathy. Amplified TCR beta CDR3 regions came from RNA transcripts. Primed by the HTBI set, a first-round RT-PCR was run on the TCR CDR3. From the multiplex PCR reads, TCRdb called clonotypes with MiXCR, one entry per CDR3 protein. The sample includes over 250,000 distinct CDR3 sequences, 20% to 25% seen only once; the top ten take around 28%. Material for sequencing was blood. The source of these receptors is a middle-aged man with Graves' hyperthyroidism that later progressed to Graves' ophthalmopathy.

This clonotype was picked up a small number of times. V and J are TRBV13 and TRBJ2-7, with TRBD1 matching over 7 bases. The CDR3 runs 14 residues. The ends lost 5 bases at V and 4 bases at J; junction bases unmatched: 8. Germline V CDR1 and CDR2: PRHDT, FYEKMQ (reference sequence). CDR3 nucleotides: TGTGCCAGCAGCGAGGCCGGGACAGTATACGAGCAGTACTTC. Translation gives CASSEAGTVYEQYF. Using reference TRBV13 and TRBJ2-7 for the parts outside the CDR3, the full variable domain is AAGVIQSPRHLIKEKRETATLKCYPIPRHDTVYWYQQGPGQDPQFLISFYEKMQSDKGSIPDRFSAQQFSDYHSELNMSSLELGDSALYFCASSEAGTVYEQYFGPGTRLTVT.

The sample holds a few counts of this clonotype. This CDR3 is CASSVGLPPGELFF. DNA of the CDR3: TGTGCCAGCAGCGTAGGTCTCCCTCCCGGGGAGCTGTTTTTT. The J gene is TRBJ2-2, the V gene TRBV9; D unresolved. The CDR3 contains 14 residues. The germline gives CDR1 SGDLS, CDR2 YYNGEE. Trimming left V 0 bases short and J 6 bases short, with 9 bases between.

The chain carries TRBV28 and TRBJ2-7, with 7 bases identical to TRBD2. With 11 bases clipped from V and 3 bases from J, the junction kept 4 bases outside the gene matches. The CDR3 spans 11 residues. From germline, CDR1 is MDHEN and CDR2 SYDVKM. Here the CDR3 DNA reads TGTGCCTGGGGGGGAAACTACGAGCAGTACTTC. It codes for CAWGGNYEQYF.

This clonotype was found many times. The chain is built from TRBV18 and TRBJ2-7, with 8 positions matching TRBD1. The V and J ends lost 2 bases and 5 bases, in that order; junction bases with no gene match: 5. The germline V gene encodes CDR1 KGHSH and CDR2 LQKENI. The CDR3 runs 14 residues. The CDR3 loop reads CASSPAGQGHEQYF. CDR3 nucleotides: TGTGCCAGCTCACCAGCCGGACAGGGCCACGAGCAGTACTTC.

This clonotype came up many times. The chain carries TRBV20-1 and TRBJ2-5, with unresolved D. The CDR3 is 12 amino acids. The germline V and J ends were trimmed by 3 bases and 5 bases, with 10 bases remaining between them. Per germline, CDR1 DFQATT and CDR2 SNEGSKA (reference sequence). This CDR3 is CSASSPVETQYF. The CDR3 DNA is TGCAGTGCTAGTTCCCCAGTGGAGACCCAGTACTTC.

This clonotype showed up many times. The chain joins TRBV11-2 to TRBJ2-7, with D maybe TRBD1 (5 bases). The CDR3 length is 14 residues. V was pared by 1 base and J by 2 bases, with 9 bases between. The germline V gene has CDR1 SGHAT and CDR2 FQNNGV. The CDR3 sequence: CASSLGRATYEQYF. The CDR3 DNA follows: TGTGCCAGCAGCTTAGGCAGGGCCACCTACGAGCAGTACTTC.

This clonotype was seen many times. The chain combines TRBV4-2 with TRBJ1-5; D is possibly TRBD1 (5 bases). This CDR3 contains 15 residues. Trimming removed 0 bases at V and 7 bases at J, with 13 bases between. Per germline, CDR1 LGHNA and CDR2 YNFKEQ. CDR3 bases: TGTGCCAGCAGCCAAGATAGACGGGGGATCCAGCCCCAGCATTTT. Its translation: CASSQDRRGIQPQHF.

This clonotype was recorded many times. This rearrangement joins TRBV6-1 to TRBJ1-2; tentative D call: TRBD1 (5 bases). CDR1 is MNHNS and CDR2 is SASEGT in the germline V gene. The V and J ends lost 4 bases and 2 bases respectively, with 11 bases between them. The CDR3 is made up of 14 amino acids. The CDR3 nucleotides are TGTGCCAGCAGTGGTGGCAGGGAGAACTATGGCTACACCTTC. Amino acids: CASSGGRENYGYTF.

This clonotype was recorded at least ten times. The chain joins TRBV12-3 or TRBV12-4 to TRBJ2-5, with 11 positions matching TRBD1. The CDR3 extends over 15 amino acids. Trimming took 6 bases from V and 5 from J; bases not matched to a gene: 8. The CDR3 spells CASSPGTGGAETQYF. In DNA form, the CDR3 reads TGTGCCAGCAGCCCGGGGACAGGGGGAGCGGAGACCCAGTACTTC.

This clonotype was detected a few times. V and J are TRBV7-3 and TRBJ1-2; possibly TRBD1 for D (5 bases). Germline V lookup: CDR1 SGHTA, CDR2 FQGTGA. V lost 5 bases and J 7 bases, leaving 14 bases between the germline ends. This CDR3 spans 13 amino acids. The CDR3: CASSQGWGTGYTF. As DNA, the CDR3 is TGTGCCAGCAGCCAAGGGTGGGGGACTGGCTACACCTTC.

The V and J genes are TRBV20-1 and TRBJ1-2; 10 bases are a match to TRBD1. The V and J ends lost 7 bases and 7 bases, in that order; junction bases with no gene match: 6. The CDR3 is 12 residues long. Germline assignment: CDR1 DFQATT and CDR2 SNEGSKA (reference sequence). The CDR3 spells CSVRTGGVGYTF. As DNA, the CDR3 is TGCAGTGTTAGGACAGGGGGAGTTGGCTACACCTTC.

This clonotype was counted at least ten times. Here the CDR3 DNA reads TGTGCCACCGGTTCTGGGCGGGCATCCCGTCGGCAGTACTTC. It translates to CATGSGRASRRQYF. The chain has TRBV27 and TRBJ2-7, with D perhaps matching TRBD2 (5 bases). CDR3 length: 14 amino acids. V was shortened by 10 bases and J by 9 bases, with 25 bases between the two germline ends. From germline, CDR1 is MNHEY and CDR2 SMNVEV (reference sequence).

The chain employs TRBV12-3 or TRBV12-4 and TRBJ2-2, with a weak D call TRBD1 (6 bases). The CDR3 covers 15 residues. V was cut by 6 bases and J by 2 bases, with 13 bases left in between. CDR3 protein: CASRTGLLNTGELFF. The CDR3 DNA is TGTGCCAGCAGGACAGGCCTACTAAACACCGGGGAGCTGTTTTTT.

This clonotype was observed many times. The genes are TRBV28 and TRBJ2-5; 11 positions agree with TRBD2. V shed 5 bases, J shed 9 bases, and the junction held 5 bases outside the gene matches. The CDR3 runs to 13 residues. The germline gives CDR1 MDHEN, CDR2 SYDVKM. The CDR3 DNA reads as TGTGCCAGCAGTCCCGGGACTAGCGGAGCCCAGTACTTC. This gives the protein CASSPGTSGAQYF.

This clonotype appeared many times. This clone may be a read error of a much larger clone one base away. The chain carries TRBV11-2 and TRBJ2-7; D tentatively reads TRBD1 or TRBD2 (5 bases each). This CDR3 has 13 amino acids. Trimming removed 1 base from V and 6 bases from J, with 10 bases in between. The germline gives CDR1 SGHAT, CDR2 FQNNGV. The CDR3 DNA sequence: TGTGCCAGCAGCTTAGGACTGGGGACCGAGCAGTACTTC. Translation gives CASSLGLGTEQYF.

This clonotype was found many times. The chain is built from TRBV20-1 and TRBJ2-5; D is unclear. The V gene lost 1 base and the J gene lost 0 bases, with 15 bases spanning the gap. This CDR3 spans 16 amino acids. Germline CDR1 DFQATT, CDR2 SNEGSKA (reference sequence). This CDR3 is CSARGLKRGNQETQYF. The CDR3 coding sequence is TGCAGTGCTAGAGGTCTAAAAAGAGGAAACCAAGAGACCCAGTACTTC.